This T cell receptor (beta chain) came from a study of blood T cells in healthy people across ages. Of note for this clonotype: Antigen: not known.

Every participating donor contributed 9.5 to 10 milliliters of peripheral blood through a draw. Study results and caveats: Per-million-T-cell TCR beta diversity fell roughly linearly with age.

PCR was performed a second time for about 7 to 11 cycles using a sample-barcoded 5' primer and a J-beta primer mix. Each sample yielded at least 3 million CDR3-containing paired-end reads. Each CDR3 protein is one row after TCRdb ran MiXCR on the 5' RACE reads. The sample lists some 790,000 distinct CDR3 sequences; less than 35% were seen once. Sequencing was carried out using blood. The origin of this receptor is a woman older than 75 in good health.

CDR3 sequence: CASSVGQGGGNEQYF. CDR3 in DNA: TGTGCCAGCAGTGTGGGACAGGGAGGAGGTAATGAGCAGTACTTC. This chain uses TRBV12-3 or TRBV12-4 with TRBJ2-5; TRBD1 matches at 9 bases. V was pared by 5 bases and J by 11 bases, with 15 bases of the junction left unmatched. The length of the CDR3 is 15 residues.